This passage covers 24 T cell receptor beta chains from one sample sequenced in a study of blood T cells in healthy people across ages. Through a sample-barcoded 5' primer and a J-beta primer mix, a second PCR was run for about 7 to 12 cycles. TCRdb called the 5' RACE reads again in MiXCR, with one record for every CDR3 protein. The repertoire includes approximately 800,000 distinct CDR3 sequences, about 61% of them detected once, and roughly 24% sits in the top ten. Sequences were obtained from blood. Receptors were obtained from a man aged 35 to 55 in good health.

The CDR3 nucleotides read TGTGCCAGCAGAGTAGTAGGGCACCATGAGCAGTTCTTC. This sequence encodes CASRVVGHHEQFF. The chain uses TRBV6-1 and TRBJ2-1; the D is unclear. Deletions cut 6 bases from V and 8 bases from J, with 14 bases between. This CDR3 region has 13 residues. Per the germline V gene, CDR1 is MNHNS and CDR2 is SASEGT.

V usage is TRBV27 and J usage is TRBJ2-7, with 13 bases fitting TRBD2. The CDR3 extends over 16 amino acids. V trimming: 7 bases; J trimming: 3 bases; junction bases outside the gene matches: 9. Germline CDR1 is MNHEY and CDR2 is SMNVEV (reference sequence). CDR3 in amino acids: CASKGTSGNGNYEQYF. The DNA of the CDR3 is TGTGCCAGCAAAGGGACTAGCGGGAATGGGAACTACGAGCAGTACTTC.

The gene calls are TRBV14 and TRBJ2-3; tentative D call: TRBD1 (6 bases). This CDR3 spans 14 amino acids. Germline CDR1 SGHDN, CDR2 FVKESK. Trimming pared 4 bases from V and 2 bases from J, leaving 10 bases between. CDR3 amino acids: CASSRRTATDTQYF. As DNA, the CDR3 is TGTGCCAGCAGCCGCCGGACAGCCACAGATACGCAGTATTTT.

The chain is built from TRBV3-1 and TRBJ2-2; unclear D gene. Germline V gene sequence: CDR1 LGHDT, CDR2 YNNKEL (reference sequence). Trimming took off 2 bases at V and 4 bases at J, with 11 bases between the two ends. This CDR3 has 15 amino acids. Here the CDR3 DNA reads TGTGCCAGCAGCCAATTCCTCTCCGGCACCGGGGAGCTGTTTTTT. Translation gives CASSQFLSGTGELFF. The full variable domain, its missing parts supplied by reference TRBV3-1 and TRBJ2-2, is DTAVSQTPKYLVTQMGNDKSIKCEQNLGHDTMYWYKQDSKKFLKIMFSYNNKELIINETVPNRFSPKSPDKAHLNLHINSLELGDSAVYFCASSQFLSGTGELFFGEGSRLTVL.

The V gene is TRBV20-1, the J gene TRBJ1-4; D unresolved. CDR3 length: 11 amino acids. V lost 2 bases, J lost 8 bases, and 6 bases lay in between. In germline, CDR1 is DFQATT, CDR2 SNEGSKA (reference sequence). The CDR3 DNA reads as TGCAGTGCTAGATTCGAGGAAAAACTGTTTTTT. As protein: CSARFEEKLFF.

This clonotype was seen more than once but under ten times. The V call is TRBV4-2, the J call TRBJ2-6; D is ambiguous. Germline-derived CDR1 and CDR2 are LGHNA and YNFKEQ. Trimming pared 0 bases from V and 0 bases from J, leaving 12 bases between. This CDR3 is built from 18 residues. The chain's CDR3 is CASSQDRPQISGANVLTF. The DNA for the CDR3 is TGTGCCAGCAGCCAAGATCGGCCCCAGATCTCTGGGGCCAACGTCCTGACTTTC.

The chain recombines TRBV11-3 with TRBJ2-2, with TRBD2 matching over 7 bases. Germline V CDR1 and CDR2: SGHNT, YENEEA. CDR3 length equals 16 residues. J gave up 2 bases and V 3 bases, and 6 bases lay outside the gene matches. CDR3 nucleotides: TGTGCCAGCAGCTTCCTTGGGGGGGTTAACACCGGGGAGCTGTTTTTT. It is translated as CASSFLGGVNTGELFF.

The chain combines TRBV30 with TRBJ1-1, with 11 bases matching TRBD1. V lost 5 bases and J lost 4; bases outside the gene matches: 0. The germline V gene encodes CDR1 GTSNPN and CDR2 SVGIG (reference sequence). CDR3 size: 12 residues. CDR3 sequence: CAWGTGGTEAFF. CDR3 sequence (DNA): TGTGCCTGGGGGACAGGGGGCACTGAAGCTTTCTTT.

CDR3 protein: CASSSYSDTPSYEQYF. CDR3 bases: TGCGCCAGCAGCTCGTACAGCGATACGCCCTCCTACGAGCAGTACTTC. The chain uses TRBV5-1 and TRBJ2-7, with D hard to call. Germline-derived CDR1 and CDR2 are SGHRS and YFSETQ. This CDR3 spans 16 amino acids. The V and J ends lost 3 bases and 0 bases respectively, with 16 bases between them.

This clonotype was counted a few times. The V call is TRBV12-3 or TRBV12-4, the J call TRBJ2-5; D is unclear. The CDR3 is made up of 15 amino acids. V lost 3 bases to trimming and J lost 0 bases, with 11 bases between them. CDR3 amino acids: CASSFAIPYQETQYF. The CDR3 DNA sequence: TGTGCCAGCAGTTTCGCAATCCCTTACCAAGAGACCCAGTACTTC.

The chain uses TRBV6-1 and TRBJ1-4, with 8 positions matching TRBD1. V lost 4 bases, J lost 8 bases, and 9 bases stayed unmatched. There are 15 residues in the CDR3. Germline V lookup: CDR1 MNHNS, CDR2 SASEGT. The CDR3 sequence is CASSVGTGVKEKLFF. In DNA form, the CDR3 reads TGTGCCAGCAGTGTCGGGACAGGTGTAAAAGAAAAACTGTTTTTT.

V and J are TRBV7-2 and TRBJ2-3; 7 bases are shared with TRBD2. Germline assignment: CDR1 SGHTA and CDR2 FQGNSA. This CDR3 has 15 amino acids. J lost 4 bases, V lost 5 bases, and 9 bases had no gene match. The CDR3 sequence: CASSTREAGSDTQYF. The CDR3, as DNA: TGTGCCAGCAGCACACGGGAGGCCGGTTCAGATACGCAGTATTTT.

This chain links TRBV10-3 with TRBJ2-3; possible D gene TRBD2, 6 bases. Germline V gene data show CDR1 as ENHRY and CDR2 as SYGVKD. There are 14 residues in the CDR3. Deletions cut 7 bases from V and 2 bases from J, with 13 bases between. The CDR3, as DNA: TGTGCCATCACTCTGGGACTTTCCACAGATACGCAGTATTTT. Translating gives CAITLGLSTDTQYF.

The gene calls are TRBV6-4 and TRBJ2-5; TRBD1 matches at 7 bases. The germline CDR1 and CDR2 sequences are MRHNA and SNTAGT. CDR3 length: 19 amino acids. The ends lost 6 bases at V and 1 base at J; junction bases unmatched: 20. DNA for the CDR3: TGTGCCAGCAGAGAGAAGATTAACAGGGGCCTCTGTCGCCAAGAGACCCAGTACTTC. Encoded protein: CASREKINRGLCRQETQYF.

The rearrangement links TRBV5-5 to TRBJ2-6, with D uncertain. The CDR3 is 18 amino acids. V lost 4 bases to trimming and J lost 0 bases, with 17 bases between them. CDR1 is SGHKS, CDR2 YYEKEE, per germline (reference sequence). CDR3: CASSARMDGFSGANVLTF. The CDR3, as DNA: TGTGCCAGCAGCGCACGCATGGACGGATTCTCTGGGGCCAACGTCCTGACTTTC.

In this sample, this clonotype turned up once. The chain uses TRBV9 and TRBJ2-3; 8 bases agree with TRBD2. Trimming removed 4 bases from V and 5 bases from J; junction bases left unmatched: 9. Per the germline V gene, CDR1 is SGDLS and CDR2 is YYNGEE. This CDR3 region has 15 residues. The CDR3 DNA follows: TGTGCCAGCAGCTATAGAGCGGGAGTCGGAGATACGCAGTATTTT. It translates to CASSYRAGVGDTQYF.

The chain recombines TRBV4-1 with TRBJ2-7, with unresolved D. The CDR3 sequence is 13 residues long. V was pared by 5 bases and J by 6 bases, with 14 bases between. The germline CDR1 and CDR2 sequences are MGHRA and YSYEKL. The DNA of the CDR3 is TGCGCCAGCAGCGCCCGTCTAGGGTCCGAGCAGTACTTC. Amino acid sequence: CASSARLGSEQYF.

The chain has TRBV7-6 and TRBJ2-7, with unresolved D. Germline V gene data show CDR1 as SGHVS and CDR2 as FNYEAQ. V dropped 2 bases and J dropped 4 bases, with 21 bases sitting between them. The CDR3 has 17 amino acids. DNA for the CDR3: TGTGCCAGCAGCTTAAGAACAAGCCCAGGTCTCTTTTACGAGCAGTACTTC. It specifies CASSLRTSPGLFYEQYF. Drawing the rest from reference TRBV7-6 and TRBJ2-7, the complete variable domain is GAGVSQSPRYKVTKRGQDVALRCDPISGHVSLYWYRQALGQGPEFLTYFNYEAQQDKSGLPNDRFSAERPEGSISTLTIQRTEQRDSAMYRCASSLRTSPGLFYEQYFGPGTRLTVT.

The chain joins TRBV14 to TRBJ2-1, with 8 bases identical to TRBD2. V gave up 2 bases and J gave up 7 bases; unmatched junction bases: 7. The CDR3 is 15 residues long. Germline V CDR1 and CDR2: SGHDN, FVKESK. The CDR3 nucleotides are TGTGCCAGCAGCCAACCCGGGACTAGAAGAAATGAGCAGTTCTTC. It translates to CASSQPGTRRNEQFF.

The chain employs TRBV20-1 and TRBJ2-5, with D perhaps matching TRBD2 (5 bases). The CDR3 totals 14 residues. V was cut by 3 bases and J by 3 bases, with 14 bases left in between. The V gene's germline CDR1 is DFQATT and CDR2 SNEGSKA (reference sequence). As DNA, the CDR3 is TGCAGTGCTAGGAGGGCCTCGGGCGAAGAGACCCAGTACTTC. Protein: CSARRASGEETQYF.

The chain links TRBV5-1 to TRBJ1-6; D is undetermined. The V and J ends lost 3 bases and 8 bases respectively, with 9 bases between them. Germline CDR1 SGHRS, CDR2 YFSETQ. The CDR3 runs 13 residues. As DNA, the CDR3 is TGCGCCAGCAGCTCAGACGTGGATTCACCCCTCCACTTT. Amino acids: CASSSDVDSPLHF.

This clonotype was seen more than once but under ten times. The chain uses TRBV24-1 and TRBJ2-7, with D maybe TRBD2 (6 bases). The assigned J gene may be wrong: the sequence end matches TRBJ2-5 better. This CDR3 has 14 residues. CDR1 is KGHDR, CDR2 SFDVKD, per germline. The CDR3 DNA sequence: TGTGCCACCAGTCGGGGGTTTGGTCCAGAGACCCAGTACTTC. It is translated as CATSRGFGPETQYF.

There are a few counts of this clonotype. CDR3 region: CASSLSGAGNQPQHF. CDR3 sequence (DNA): TGTGCCAGCAGCTTAAGTGGAGCGGGAAATCAGCCCCAGCATTTT. The rearrangement links TRBV7-3 to TRBJ1-5, with D uncertain. V lost 1 base to trimming and J lost 4 bases, with 11 bases between them. Germline CDR1 and CDR2: SGHTA and FQGTGA. CDR3 length equals 15 residues.

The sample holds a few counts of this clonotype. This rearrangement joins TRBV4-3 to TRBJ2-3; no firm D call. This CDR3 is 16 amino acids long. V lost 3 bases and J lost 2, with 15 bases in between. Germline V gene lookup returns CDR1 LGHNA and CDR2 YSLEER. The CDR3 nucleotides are TGCGCCAGCAGCCAGTCCTGGGCGAGTAACACAGATACGCAGTATTTT. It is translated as CASSQSWASNTDTQYF.